The sequence of this TCR beta chain was determined in a study of glioma-infiltrating T cells after dendritic cell vaccination. In the study overall: Three intradermal dendritic cell vaccine injections were given every two weeks.

The method was immunoSEQ multiplex PCR; TCRdb's version includes in-frame clones alone and lacks a portion of them. Of approximately 67,000 clones in the sample, around 81% were seen once. None of the glioblastoma patients had an isocitrate dehydrogenase mutation. PBMC were collected before vaccination, two weeks after the third vaccination, and at progression. Germline-derived CDR1 and CDR2 are GTSNPN and SVGIG (reference sequence). The CDR3 is 13 amino acids. Trimming shortened V by 1 base and J by 8 bases, and 14 bases separated the two germline ends. Sequenced here: blood, sampled before dendritic cell vaccination. This clonotype originated in a human donor with glioblastoma. The chain is built from TRBV30 and TRBJ1-2, with D possibly being TRBD1 (6 bases). CDR3 sequence reads: CAWSGQAGSGYTF. CDR3 DNA: TGTGCCTGGAGTGGACAGGCAGGCAGCGGCTACACCTTC.